Below are 31 T cell receptor beta chains sequenced from a single sample in a study of cytomegalovirus exposure and HLA in healthy donors. Vbeta (60) and Jbeta (13) primers were used in the PCR. Clones were read by immunoSEQ multiplex PCR, and TCRdb kept only the in-frame ones, dropping some. The table records some 180,000 clones, about 88% of them present only once. The sequenced material came from PBMCs. All receptors come from a man under 40 in good health and CMV-seropositive.

In DNA, the CDR3 is TGTGCCAGCAGCTCAGCATGGGAGACTGAAGCTTTCTTT. Its translation is CASSSAWETEAFF. The chain is built from TRBV7-9 and TRBJ1-1; no reliable D call. The V gene lost 4 bases and the J gene lost 5 bases, with 11 bases spanning the gap. The germline CDR1 and CDR2 sequences are SEHNR and FQNEAQ (reference sequence). The CDR3 is 13 amino acids.

The chain uses TRBV19 and TRBJ2-3; 9 bases align to TRBD2. Germline CDR1 LNHDA, CDR2 SQIVND (reference sequence). Trimming removed 3 bases from V and 5 bases from J; junction bases left unmatched: 0. This CDR3 spans 13 amino acids. CDR3 amino acids: CASSMTSGDTQYF. In DNA form, the CDR3 reads TGTGCCAGTAGTATGACTAGCGGAGATACGCAGTATTTT. Full variable domain (remainder filled in from reference TRBV19 and TRBJ2-3): DGGITQSPKYLFRKEGQNVTLSCEQNLNHDAMYWYRQDPGQGLRLIYYSQIVNDFQKGDIAEGYSVSREKKESFPLTVTSAQKNPTAFYLCASSMTSGDTQYFGPGTRLTVL.

The V call is TRBV4-2, the J call TRBJ2-2; 9 positions match TRBD2. With V trimmed by 5 bases and J by 2 bases, 6 bases remained unmatched. Looked up from germline, CDR1 is LGHNA and CDR2 is YNFKEQ. This CDR3 is built from 16 residues. CDR3 coding DNA: TGTGCCAGCAGCTTCCGGACTAGCGAAAACACCGGGGAGCTGTTTTTT. Translating gives CASSFRTSENTGELFF.

The CDR3 here is CASNPMSSYNEQFF. CDR3 sequence (DNA): TGTGCCAGCAACCCTATGAGCTCCTACAATGAGCAGTTCTTC. The chain uses TRBV9 and TRBJ2-1, with no clear D. Looked up from germline, CDR1 is SGDLS and CDR2 is YYNGEE. The CDR3 sequence is 14 residues long. V was pared by 6 bases and J by 0 bases, with 10 bases between.

This clone has just one count. The chain combines TRBV7-6 with TRBJ2-1; D is unclear. V lost 6 bases, J lost 9 bases, and 15 bases lay in between. The V gene's germline CDR1 is SGHVS and CDR2 FNYEAQ. This CDR3 has 13 amino acids. The CDR3, as DNA: TGTGCCAGCAGATCCGCCGCCGGCGGTGAGCAGTTCTTC. Its translation is CASRSAAGGEQFF.

This chain joins TRBV6-6 and TRBJ2-5, with D unclear. Trimming left V 6 bases short and J 3 bases short, with 8 bases between. Looked up from germline, CDR1 is MNHNY and CDR2 is SVGAGI (reference sequence). The CDR3 runs to 12 residues. DNA for the CDR3: TGTGCCAGCAGGGGCGACGAAGAGACCCAGTACTTC. Translated, it gives CASRGDEETQYF.

The gene calls are TRBV6-6 and TRBJ1-2, with no clear D. Trimming pared 0 bases from V and 8 bases from J, leaving 7 bases between. CDR3 length: 12 residues. Germline values: CDR1 MNHNY, CDR2 SVGAGI (reference sequence). DNA of the CDR3: TGTGCCAGCAGTTACTCGATTCTAGGCTACACCTTC. This encodes CASSYSILGYTF.

The chain carries TRBV6-6 and TRBJ2-1, with TRBD2 matching over 9 bases. V shed 7 bases, J shed 6 bases, and the junction held 10 bases outside the gene matches. The germline V gene encodes CDR1 MNHNY and CDR2 SVGAGI (reference sequence). The CDR3 is 15 amino acids. In DNA, the CDR3 is TGTGCCAGCAATTTACGTACTAGCGGGCTCAATGAGCAGTTCTTC. It codes for CASNLRTSGLNEQFF.

The chain employs TRBV7-3 and TRBJ2-2; TRBD1 matches 8 bases. Germline values: CDR1 SGHTA, CDR2 FQGTGA. This CDR3 has 16 amino acids. V lost 6 bases to trimming and J lost 3 bases; unmatched junction nucleotides: 9. The CDR3 DNA follows: TGTGCCAGCAGGTCCAACAGGGGGGAGGACACCGGGGAGCTGTTTTTT. It is translated as CASRSNRGEDTGELFF.

This clone turned up a few times. The genes are TRBV4-2 and TRBJ1-1, with TRBD1 as a possible D gene (6 bases). The CDR3 covers 15 residues. Germline CDR1 is LGHNA and CDR2 is YNFKEQ. The V end lost 1 base, the J end lost 0 bases, and 9 bases lay between the germline ends. The CDR3 nucleotides are TGTGCCAGCAGCCAAGGGACAGCGGTGAACACTGAAGCTTTCTTT. It translates to CASSQGTAVNTEAFF.

The rearrangement links TRBV27 to TRBJ1-5; 9 bases agree with TRBD1. Germline CDR1 is MNHEY and CDR2 is SMNVEV (reference sequence). V was clipped by 5 bases and J by 4 bases; unmatched bases: 6. The CDR3 spans 15 residues. DNA for the CDR3: TGTGCCAGCAGTACGGGACAGGGCCTGAATCAGCCCCAGCATTTT. Translation: CASSTGQGLNQPQHF.

V and J are TRBV6-5 and TRBJ2-5; 7 bases are shared with TRBD1. Germline values: CDR1 MNHEY, CDR2 SVGAGI. The CDR3 spans 15 residues. V gave up 6 bases and J gave up 1 base; unmatched junction bases: 8. CDR3 DNA: TGTGCCAGCAGCCGTCGGACAGGCCGCCAAGAGACCCAGTACTTC. Translating gives CASSRRTGRQETQYF.

With regard to this clone: Germline and junction disagree at one end, which may indicate a read error. The chain links TRBV11-2 to TRBJ2-2; D is undetermined. This CDR3 has 13 amino acids. Germline V gene data show CDR1 as SGHAT and CDR2 as FQNNGV. CDR3 loop: CTSSPVNTGELFF. CDR3 bases: TGTACCAGCAGTCCGGTGAACACCGGGGAGCTGTTTTTT.

This clone was counted only a few times. The V and J genes are TRBV27 and TRBJ2-3; possibly TRBD2 for D (5 bases). This CDR3 contains 12 residues. The germline gives CDR1 MNHEY, CDR2 SMNVEV (reference sequence). Between the trimmed V and J ends, which lost 6 bases and 2 bases, there was a span of 6 bases. CDR3: CASSDYTDTQYF. The CDR3 DNA is TGTGCCAGCAGCGACTACACAGATACGCAGTATTTT.

The V gene is TRBV23-1, the J gene TRBJ1-1, with D possibly being TRBD1 (6 bases). TRBV23-1 is labeled an ORF, and its function is uncertain. With 0 bases removed from V and 4 bases from J, the gap between germline ends came to 24 bases. CDR3 length: 19 amino acids. The CDR3 loop reads CASSQSIVRRTERSTEAFF. DNA of the CDR3: TGCGCCAGCAGTCAATCAATAGTACGAAGGACAGAGAGAAGCACTGAAGCTTTCTTT.

The chain has TRBV4-1 and TRBJ2-2, with 9 bases fitting TRBD2. The length of the CDR3 is 15 residues. The trim removed 4 bases at V and 3 bases at J, leaving 3 bases unmatched. The germline V gene has CDR1 MGHRA and CDR2 YSYEKL. For the CDR3, the DNA is TGCGCCAGCAGCCCGGGACTAGCTTACACCGGGGAGCTGTTTTTT. It specifies CASSPGLAYTGELFF.

The rearrangement joins TRBV11-3 to TRBJ2-2; D possibly corresponds to TRBD2 (6 bases). The CDR3 contains 17 residues. The germline V and J ends were trimmed by 4 bases and 2 bases, with 17 bases remaining between them. The germline CDR1 and CDR2 sequences are SGHNT and YENEEA. The chain's CDR3 is CASSSDRGTLNTGELFF. In DNA form, the CDR3 reads TGTGCCAGCAGCTCGGACCGCGGGACTCTCAACACCGGGGAGCTGTTTTTT.

The chain couples TRBV5-1 to TRBJ2-5, with TRBD2 matching 7 bases. J was trimmed by 5 bases and V by 3 bases; bases with no gene match: 10. Germline V lookup: CDR1 SGHRS, CDR2 YFSETQ. This CDR3 has 15 residues. CDR3 coding DNA: TGCGCCAGCAGCTATTTAGCGGGTATGTCGGAGACCCAGTACTTC. Protein: CASSYLAGMSETQYF.

The J gene is TRBJ1-5, the V gene TRBV7-2; 12 bases fit TRBD1. Germline-derived CDR1 and CDR2 are SGHTA and FQGNSA. V shed 4 bases, J shed 5 bases, and the junction held 3 bases outside the gene matches. The CDR3 totals 15 residues. DNA of the CDR3: TGTGCCAGCAGCTCCGGGACAGGGGGCTATCAGCCCCAGCATTTT. Translation: CASSSGTGGYQPQHF.

J is TRBJ1-2 and V is TRBV5-1, with 10 bases that match TRBD1. Unmatched junction bases numbered 6, after V lost 4 bases and J lost 6 bases. Germline lookup yields CDR1 SGHRS and CDR2 YFSETQ. The CDR3 is 14 amino acids. CDR3 nucleotide sequence: TGCGCCAGCAGCCCCATCGGGACAGGGGATGGCTACACCTTC. Translating it yields CASSPIGTGDGYTF.

The V call is TRBV7-9, the J call TRBJ2-1, with D maybe TRBD1 (6 bases). Looked up from germline, CDR1 is SEHNR and CDR2 is FQNEAQ (reference sequence). The V and J ends lost 6 bases and 9 bases respectively, with 12 bases between them. This CDR3 region has 12 residues. CDR3 residues: CASRLQGSEQFF. In DNA form, the CDR3 reads TGTGCCAGCAGACTTCAGGGGAGTGAGCAGTTCTTC.

The rearrangement links TRBV4-1 to TRBJ2-3; the D gene is possibly TRBD1 (6 bases). V gave up 3 bases and J gave up 2 bases, with 6 bases separating them. Germline CDR1 and CDR2: MGHRA and YSYEKL. This CDR3 contains 13 residues. CDR3: CASSQGATDTQYF. The CDR3 nucleotides are TGCGCCAGCAGCCAGGGGGCCACAGATACGCAGTATTTT.

In DNA form, the CDR3 reads TGTGCCAGCAGCAGAGCCTCTGGGGTGTTCGACTACGAGCAGTACGTC. Translation gives CASSRASGVFDYEQYV. The rearrangement uses TRBV5-8 and TRBJ2-7, with D hard to call. The length of the CDR3 is 16 residues. From germline, CDR1 is SGHTS and CDR2 YDEGEE. V was trimmed by 4 bases and J by 3 bases, leaving 20 bases between them.

The chain combines TRBV7-3 with TRBJ2-1; 9 positions agree with TRBD2. The CDR3 length is 15 residues. The germline V gene encodes CDR1 SGHTA and CDR2 FQGTGA. Germline trimming cut 1 base from V and 3 bases from J; bases unmatched to any gene: 1. Here the CDR3 reads CASSLRLAVYNEQFF. The CDR3 nucleotides are TGTGCCAGCAGCTTAAGACTAGCGGTCTACAATGAGCAGTTCTTC. The full variable domain, with the rest looked up from reference TRBV7-3 and TRBJ2-1, is GAGVSQTPSNKVTEKGKYVELRCDPISGHTALYWYRQSLGQGPEFLIYFQGTGAADDSGLPNDRFFAVRPEGSVSTLKIQRTERGDSAVYLCASSLRLAVYNEQFFGPGTRLTVL.

The rearrangement joins TRBV6-6 to TRBJ1-2; 8 bases line up with TRBD1. CDR1 is MNHNY and CDR2 is SVGAGI in the germline V gene (reference sequence). Unmatched junction bases numbered 1, after V lost 0 bases and J lost 4 bases. The CDR3 is 14 amino acids. The chain's CDR3 is CASSYSDRGYGYTF. CDR3 bases: TGTGCCAGCAGTTACTCCGACAGGGGCTATGGCTACACCTTC.

V usage is TRBV30 and J usage is TRBJ2-2; TRBD1 is a possible D gene (6 bases). V gave up 5 bases and J gave up 2 bases, with 12 bases separating them. This CDR3 is built from 14 residues. Looked up from germline, CDR1 is GTSNPN and CDR2 is SVGIG (reference sequence). CDR3 nucleotide sequence: TGTGCCTGGGGCCAGGACAGAAACACCGGGGAGCTGTTTTTT. This gives the protein CAWGQDRNTGELFF.

This rearrangement joins TRBV9 to TRBJ2-3; 7 positions agree with TRBD2. The germline CDR1 and CDR2 sequences are SGDLS and YYNGEE. With V trimmed by 5 bases and J by 5 bases, 20 bases remained unmatched. The length of the CDR3 is 18 residues. CDR3 protein: CASSTLAGLPRVEDTQYF. The CDR3 bases are TGTGCCAGCAGTACCTTAGCGGGCCTCCCTAGGGTGGAAGATACGCAGTATTTT.

This clone was detected once. The rearrangement uses TRBV5-8 and TRBJ2-2; 10 positions agree with TRBD1. CDR3 length: 14 residues. CDR1 and CDR2 (germline): SGHTS, YDEGEE. V gave up 6 bases and J gave up 4 bases; unmatched junction bases: 3. The CDR3 nucleotides are TGTGCCAGCAAAGGGACAGGGGTCACCGGGGAGCTGTTTTTT. Its translation is CASKGTGVTGELFF.

This chain joins TRBV7-2 and TRBJ1-1; D gene unclear. Trimming cost V 5 bases and J 5 bases, with 12 bases left between them. The CDR3 covers 13 residues. Germline loops: CDR1 SGHTA, CDR2 FQGNSA. The CDR3 loop is CASSADSPTEAFF. The CDR3 coding sequence is TGTGCCAGCAGCGCGGACTCACCAACTGAAGCTTTCTTT.

V is TRBV18 and J is TRBJ2-7, with TRBD2 matching 7 bases. V lost 0 bases, J lost 9 bases, and 17 bases stayed unmatched. The CDR3 consists of 17 residues. Looked up from germline, CDR1 is KGHSH and CDR2 is LQKENI. CDR3 amino acids: CASSPPSPSGMARRQYF. CDR3 nucleotide sequence: TGTGCCAGCTCACCACCGAGTCCCAGCGGGATGGCCCGTCGGCAGTACTTC. Full variable domain (outside the CDR3, taken from reference TRBV18 and TRBJ2-7): NAGVMQNPRHLVRRRGQEARLRCSPMKGHSHVYWYRQLPEEGLKFMVYLQKENIIDESGMPKERFSAEFPKEGPSILRIQQVVRGDSAAYFCASSPPSPSGMARRQYFGPGTRLTVT.

V usage is TRBV7-3 and J usage is TRBJ2-1; tentative D call: TRBD2 (5 bases). The CDR3 is 15 residues long. V lost 5 bases and J 5 bases, leaving 16 bases between the germline ends. Germline CDR1 is SGHTA and CDR2 is FQGTGA. CDR3 sequence (DNA): TGTGCCAGCAGCCCGGGCCCTAGCAGAAACAATGAGCAGTTCTTC. It translates to CASSPGPSRNNEQFF.